This T cell receptor beta chain emerged from a study of blood T cell repertoires in COVID-19. Study summary: Spain, Italy and the United States supplied samples that represented acute and convalescent COVID-19. From T cells, B-cell-depleted T cells, or PBMCs came the material, which was cDNA or gDNA.

Germline lookup yields CDR1 SNHLY and CDR2 FYNNEI. The CDR3 loop spans 15 amino acids. Trimming cost V 7 bases and J 6 bases; bases outside gene matches: 13. Sequencing used immunoSEQ multiplex PCR; TCRdb keeps in-frame clones, though not all of them. The sample contains around 100,000 clones, less than 85% of which appear only once. The source material was peripheral blood. The source is a woman aged 55-75 years with acute or convalescent COVID-19. The rearrangement uses TRBV2 and TRBJ1-1, with 8 bases fitting TRBD1. In DNA, the CDR3 is TGTGCCAGCAATCTAGAGACAGGGGTATACGCTGAAGCTTTCTTT. Its protein is CASNLETGVYAEAFF.